The 2 T cell receptor beta chains listed next were all sequenced from one sample in a study of PD-1 blockade in mismatch repair-deficient tumors. The time point denotes: roughly 10-day in vitro stimulation with candidate neoantigen peptide 3. Some clones are missing from TCRdb's copy, which holds only in-frame ones; the method was immunoSEQ multiplex PCR. The sample carries some 9,100 clones, just over 90% recorded once. Their recognized antigens are unknown. Here the sequenced sample was cells cultured in vitro, taken from a patient treated with pembrolizumab. The receptors were sampled from an adult with mismatch repair-deficient cancer.

This clone showed up just once. The rearrangement links TRBV18 to TRBJ2-7, with 8 nucleotides matching TRBD1. V trimming: 5 bases; J trimming: 5 bases; junction bases outside the gene matches: 8. Per the germline V gene, CDR1 is KGHSH and CDR2 is LQKENI. The CDR3 runs 14 residues. The CDR3 nucleotides are TGTGCCAGCTCAGAGACAGGGGCTGACCACGAGCAGTACTTC. This translates into CASSETGADHEQYF.

This chain links TRBV18 with TRBJ1-5; 8 bases agree with TRBD1. Germline lookup yields CDR1 KGHSH and CDR2 LQKENI. V lost 6 bases, J lost 7 bases, and 11 bases stayed unmatched. The CDR3 is 15 residues long. CDR3 region: CASSPRTGFGQPQHF. In nucleotides, the CDR3 is TGTGCCAGCTCGCCCCGGACAGGGTTTGGGCAGCCCCAGCATTTT.